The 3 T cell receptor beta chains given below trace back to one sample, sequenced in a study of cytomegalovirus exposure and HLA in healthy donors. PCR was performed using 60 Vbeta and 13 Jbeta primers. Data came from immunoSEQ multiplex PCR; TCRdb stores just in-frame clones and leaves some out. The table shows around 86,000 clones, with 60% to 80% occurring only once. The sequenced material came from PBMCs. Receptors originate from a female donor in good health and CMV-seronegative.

The CDR3 protein is CASSYRTSSSYEQYF. CDR3 bases: TGTGCCAGCAGTTACAGAACTAGCAGTAGCTACGAGCAGTACTTC. The rearrangement uses TRBV6-6 and TRBJ2-7, with a weak D call TRBD2 (6 bases). The CDR3 runs to 15 residues. With 2 bases removed from V and 3 bases from J, the gap between germline ends came to 14 bases. Germline CDR1 and CDR2: MNHNY and SVGAGI (reference sequence).

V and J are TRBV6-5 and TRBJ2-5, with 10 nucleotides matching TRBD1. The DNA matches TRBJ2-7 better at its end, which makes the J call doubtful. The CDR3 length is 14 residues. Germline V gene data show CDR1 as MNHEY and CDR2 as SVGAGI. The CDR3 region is CASSRDRGSYEQYF. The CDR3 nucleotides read TGTGCCAGCAGTAGGGACAGGGGTTCCTACGAGCAGTACTTC.

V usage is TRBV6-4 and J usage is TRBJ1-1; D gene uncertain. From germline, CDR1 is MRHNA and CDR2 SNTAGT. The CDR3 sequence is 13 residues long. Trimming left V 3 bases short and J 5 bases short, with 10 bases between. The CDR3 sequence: CASSERAETEAFF. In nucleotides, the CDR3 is TGTGCCAGCAGTGAGCGAGCCGAAACTGAAGCTTTCTTT.